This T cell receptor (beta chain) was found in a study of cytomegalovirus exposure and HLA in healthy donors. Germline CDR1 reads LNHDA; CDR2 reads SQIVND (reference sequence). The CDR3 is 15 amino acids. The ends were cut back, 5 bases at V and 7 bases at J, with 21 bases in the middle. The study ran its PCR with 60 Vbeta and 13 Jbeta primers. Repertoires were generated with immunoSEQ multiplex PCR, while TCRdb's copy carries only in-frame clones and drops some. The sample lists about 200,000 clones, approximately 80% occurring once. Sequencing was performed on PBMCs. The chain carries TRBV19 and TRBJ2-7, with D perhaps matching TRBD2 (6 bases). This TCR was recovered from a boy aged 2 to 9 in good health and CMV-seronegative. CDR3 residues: CASSSVRDSNGEQYF. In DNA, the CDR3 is TGTGCCAGTAGTTCAGTACGGGACTCTAACGGGGAGCAGTACTTC.